The 13 T cell receptor beta chains given below trace back to one sample, sequenced in a study of T cells in localized non-small cell lung cancer. The repertoire was sequenced with immunoSEQ multiplex PCR; TCRdb's copy has only in-frame clones and lacks some. This table has 100,000 to 150,000 clones, roughly 90% appearing once. Here the sequenced sample was peripheral blood, taken before any cancer treatment. The receptors were sampled from a female donor over 55 with stage I lung adenocarcinoma.

The chain links TRBV6-6 to TRBJ1-4; D is uncertain. Between the trimmed V and J ends, which lost 2 bases and 8 bases, there was a span of 6 bases. The CDR3 consists of 12 residues. Germline V gene lookup returns CDR1 MNHNY and CDR2 SVGAGI (reference sequence). CDR3 region: CASSYGVEKLFF. CDR3 DNA sequence: TGTGCCAGCAGTTACGGGGTGGAAAAACTGTTTTTT.

This clone was found a few times. V gene TRBV2 combines with J gene TRBJ1-1; 8 bases line up with TRBD1. V dropped 6 bases and J dropped 4; count of bases not matched to a gene: 16. In germline, CDR1 is SNHLY, CDR2 FYNNEI. This CDR3 region has 17 residues. DNA for the CDR3: TGTGCCAGCAGGAAACAGGGGGTCTCCCTACGGGCCACTGAAGCTTTCTTT. It yields the protein CASRKQGVSLRATEAFF.

The chain uses TRBV19 and TRBJ2-7; TRBD1 is a possible D gene (6 bases). The V and J ends lost 4 bases and 5 bases respectively, with 9 bases between them. The CDR3 length is 12 residues. Germline V gives CDR1 LNHDA, CDR2 SQIVND (reference sequence). CDR3 DNA sequence: TGTGCCAGTAGTAGGACAGCCAACGAGCAGTACTTC. As protein: CASSRTANEQYF.

This clone has a single count. This chain links TRBV18 with TRBJ2-5; 9 bases align to TRBD1. Germline V lookup: CDR1 KGHSH, CDR2 LQKENI. The CDR3 runs 16 residues. The J segment lost 7 bases and the V segment lost 0 bases, leaving 9 bases of the junction unmatched. The CDR3: CASSPPGQGWRGTQYF. The DNA for the CDR3 is TGTGCCAGCTCACCACCGGGACAGGGATGGAGAGGGACCCAGTACTTC. The entire variable domain, with the rest obtained from reference TRBV18 and TRBJ2-5, is as follows: NAGVMQNPRHLVRRRGQEARLRCSPMKGHSHVYWYRQLPEEGLKFMVYLQKENIIDESGMPKERFSAEFPKEGPSILRIQQVVRGDSAAYFCASSPPGQGWRGTQYFGPGTRLLVL.

This rearrangement joins TRBV27 to TRBJ2-3; tentative D call: TRBD1 (6 bases). The length of the CDR3 is 15 residues. V lost 2 bases to trimming and J lost 9 bases, with 18 bases between them. Per the germline V gene, CDR1 is MNHEY and CDR2 is SMNVEV (reference sequence). The CDR3 DNA is TGTGCCAGCAGTTTAAGCGACAGGTATCTAGCAACGCAGTATTTT. It specifies CASSLSDRYLATQYF.

The chain joins TRBV5-6 to TRBJ2-1, with 7 bases matching TRBD1. Per germline, CDR1 SGHDT and CDR2 YYEEEE. The CDR3 consists of 14 residues. V shed 2 bases, J shed 8 bases, and the junction held 7 bases outside the gene matches. CDR3: CASSFRTGGYEQFF. The CDR3 DNA reads TGTGCCAGCAGCTTTAGGACAGGAGGCTATGAGCAGTTCTTC.

The chain is built from TRBV19 and TRBJ2-2, with D perhaps matching TRBD1 (5 bases). The germline V gene has CDR1 LNHDA and CDR2 SQIVND (reference sequence). The V end was cut by 7 bases, the J end by 7 bases, with 16 bases between. The CDR3 sequence is 14 residues long. CDR3 DNA sequence: TGTGCCAGTACCCAATCCTCAGGGTTCGGGGAGCTGTTTTTT. Its translation: CASTQSSGFGELFF.

The chain links TRBV25-1 to TRBJ2-1; 8 nucleotides match TRBD1. Germline V gives CDR1 MGHDK, CDR2 SYGVNS. The CDR3 is made up of 16 amino acids. The V segment lost 4 bases and the J segment 6 bases; nucleotides outside the gene matches: 11. The CDR3 is CASSARQGIRINEQFF. As DNA, the CDR3 is TGTGCCAGCAGTGCTAGACAGGGGATACGGATCAATGAGCAGTTCTTC. The variable domain in full, with the rest retrieved from reference TRBV25-1 and TRBJ2-1, is EADIYQTPRYLVIGTGKKITLECSQTMGHDKMYWYQQDPGMELHLIHYSYGVNSTEKGDLSSESTVSRIRTEHFPLTLESARPSHTSQYLCASSARQGIRINEQFFGPGTRLTVL.

The chain couples TRBV7-8 to TRBJ1-1, with D unresolved. Trimming left V 1 base short and J 4 bases short, with 10 bases between. The CDR3 sequence is 14 residues long. Germline CDR1 reads SGHVS; CDR2 reads FQNEAQ. CDR3 sequence reads: CASSLVPQSTEAFF. Here the CDR3 DNA reads TGTGCCAGCAGCTTAGTTCCCCAAAGCACTGAAGCTTTCTTT.

V gene TRBV19 combines with J gene TRBJ2-7, with 7 positions matching TRBD2. This CDR3 contains 14 residues. V lost 4 bases to trimming and J lost 3 bases; unmatched junction nucleotides: 6. The V gene's germline CDR1 is LNHDA and CDR2 SQIVND (reference sequence). CDR3 region: CASSKAGTGYEQYF. CDR3 nucleotide sequence: TGTGCCAGTAGTAAAGCGGGGACTGGCTACGAGCAGTACTTC.

This chain connects TRBV7-3 to TRBJ1-2; D remains ambiguous. Germline V gene lookup returns CDR1 SGHTA and CDR2 FQGTGA. This CDR3 contains 15 residues. V shed 1 base and J shed 8 bases, with 17 bases lying between them. The CDR3 spells CASSLSREPYVGYTF. In DNA, the CDR3 is TGTGCCAGCAGCTTAAGCCGGGAGCCCTATGTAGGCTACACCTTC.

Note on this clone: Because the CDR3 is missing its conserved closing phenylalanine or tryptophan, this is likely a read error. The limits of the CDR3 on the DNA are not certain, so only TCRdb's listed CDR3 is given. V usage is TRBV27 and J usage is TRBJ1-2. The CDR3 is made up of 10 amino acids, end residues included. The germline gives CDR1 MNHEY, CDR2 SMNVEV (reference sequence). CDR3 amino acids: CASSLVRPLV.

J is TRBJ2-2 and V is TRBV27; 9 nucleotides align to TRBD2. V gave up 7 bases and J gave up 4 bases; unmatched junction bases: 4. Germline loops: CDR1 MNHEY, CDR2 SMNVEV (reference sequence). The CDR3 sequence is 14 residues long. The CDR3 spells CASTGLAGTGELFF. CDR3 nucleotides: TGTGCCAGCACGGGACTAGCAGGCACCGGGGAGCTGTTTTTT.